The 19 T cell receptor beta chains given below trace back to one sample, sequenced in a study of human T cells and chemical hapten exposure. Via MiXCR, TCRdb re-called the RACE reads, giving one row per CDR3 protein. Of approximately 180,000 distinct CDR3 sequences in the sample, around 30% were seen once. Time point defined: pre-sensitization, week 0. Treatment noted: therapeutic diphenylcyclopropenone sensitization with weekly scalp DPC. The sequenced sample was whole blood, obtained in connection with sensitization to the hapten diphenylcyclopropenone (DPC). All receptors come from a woman aged 30 to 39 with alopecia areata. Some clones in this sample may be carry-over from other donors' samples.

This chain uses TRBV28 with TRBJ2-1; possibly TRBD1 or TRBD2 for D (5 bases each). V was clipped by 1 base and J by 5 bases, with 15 bases between them. The CDR3 sequence is 16 residues long. CDR1 and CDR2 (germline): MDHEN, SYDVKM. The chain's CDR3 is CASSLSGAGSHNEQFF. CDR3 bases: TGTGCCAGCAGTTTATCCGGGGCAGGTTCCCACAATGAGCAGTTCTTC.

The rearrangement links TRBV4-1 to TRBJ1-2; D is ambiguous. CDR3 size: 17 residues. V lost 1 base, J lost 4 bases, and 19 bases lay in between. In germline, CDR1 is MGHRA, CDR2 YSYEKL. CDR3 loop: CASSQVSANPDTYGYTF. The CDR3 DNA follows: TGCGCCAGCAGCCAAGTGAGTGCGAACCCTGACACCTATGGCTACACCTTC.

A few counts support this clonotype. The chain combines TRBV3-1 with TRBJ2-7; 7 positions match TRBD1. Germline CDR1 reads LGHDT; CDR2 reads YNNKEL (reference sequence). The CDR3 extends over 14 amino acids. V shed 3 bases and J 6 bases; nucleotides not matched to a gene: 8. The CDR3, as DNA: TGTGCCAGCAGCCATGGTGAGGGGGCCCTCGAGCAGTACTTC. This translates into CASSHGEGALEQYF.

The CDR3 sequence is CASSRPSGGRSYNEQFF. The CDR3, as DNA: TGTGCCAGCAGCCGGCCCTCAGGGGGCCGCTCCTACAATGAGCAGTTCTTC. The chain links TRBV7-2 to TRBJ2-1; TRBD1 matches 8 bases. Looked up from germline, CDR1 is SGHTA and CDR2 is FQGNSA. This CDR3 spans 17 amino acids. Trimming took 5 bases from V and 0 from J; bases not matched to a gene: 9.

This chain connects TRBV2 to TRBJ1-5; D gene unclear. Trimming removed 2 bases at V and 2 bases at J, with 7 bases between. This CDR3 is 14 amino acids long. Germline CDR1 is SNHLY and CDR2 is FYNNEI. As DNA, the CDR3 is TGTGCCAGCAGTGAACGGACGGGCAATCAGCCCCAGCATTTT. Protein: CASSERTGNQPQHF.

The chain employs TRBV2 and TRBJ2-3; D gene ambiguous. This CDR3 comprises 16 residues. CDR1 and CDR2 (germline): SNHLY, FYNNEI. Trimming took 3 bases from V and 0 from J, leaving 13 bases between them. CDR3 DNA sequence: TGTGCCAGCAGTGATCGGGCGGTATCTAGCACAGATACGCAGTATTTT. It yields the protein CASSDRAVSSTDTQYF.

The rearrangement joins TRBV29-1 to TRBJ1-1; D is uncertain. This CDR3 is 12 amino acids long. Trimming shortened V by 5 bases and J by 0 bases, and 7 bases separated the two germline ends. Germline CDR1 is SQVTM and CDR2 is ANQGSEA. Written as DNA, the CDR3 is TGCAGCGTTTTATACATGAACACTGAAGCTTTCTTT. Protein product: CSVLYMNTEAFF.

The chain carries TRBV7-2 and TRBJ1-1; D not resolved. The germline V gene encodes CDR1 SGHTA and CDR2 FQGNSA. The CDR3 is made up of 12 amino acids. Trimming removed 5 bases at V and 9 bases at J, with 13 bases between. CDR3 coding DNA: TGTGCCAGCAGCCCGCGGGCAGAGAAAGCTTTCTTT. It specifies CASSPRAEKAFF.

The chain recombines TRBV4-3 with TRBJ2-2; TRBD2 agrees at 10 bases. Germline V gives CDR1 LGHNA, CDR2 YSLEER. The CDR3 extends over 16 amino acids. The V and J ends lost 0 bases and 12 bases, in that order; junction bases with no gene match: 10. The CDR3 here is CASSQDRASGSSKLFF. The CDR3 DNA follows: TGCGCCAGCAGCCAAGATCGGGCTAGCGGGAGTTCGAAGCTGTTTTTT.

This chain joins TRBV10-3 and TRBJ2-5; D may be TRBD1 (6 bases). This CDR3 has 12 residues. V lost 3 bases and J 4 bases, leaving 6 bases between the germline ends. CDR1 and CDR2 from the germline V gene are ENHRY and SYGVKD. The DNA of the CDR3 is TGTGCCATCAGTGACAGGGGAGAGACCCAGTACTTC. As protein: CAISDRGETQYF.

Remarks on this clonotype: Given the absence of the conserved phenylalanine or tryptophan at the CDR3 end, a read error is likely. This chain links TRBV28 with TRBJ1-2; no definite D call. V lost 6 bases to trimming and J lost 0 bases, with 14 bases between them. This CDR3 is 15 amino acids long. CDR1 is MDHEN, CDR2 SYDVKM, per germline. The DNA of the CDR3 is TGTGCCAGCAGCCCCGATGAGCGTCCTAACTATGGCTACACCTAC. Its translation is CASSPDERPNYGYTY.

In its sample, this clonotype was seen a few times. The chain has TRBV7-2 and TRBJ2-7, with unresolved D. CDR1 and CDR2 (germline): SGHTA, FQGNSA. The CDR3 runs to 12 residues. The germline V and J ends were trimmed by 5 bases and 4 bases, with 9 bases remaining between them. CDR3 sequence: CASSPMGYEQYF. CDR3 nucleotide sequence: TGTGCCAGCAGCCCCATGGGGTACGAGCAGTACTTC.

The chain is built from TRBV7-2 and TRBJ2-5; D possibly matches TRBD1 or TRBD2 (5 bases each). The CDR3 is 14 amino acids. The V end lost 1 base, the J end lost 5 bases, and 11 bases lay between the germline ends. Germline lookup yields CDR1 SGHTA and CDR2 FQGNSA. Here the CDR3 reads CASSLGGERETQYF. The DNA for the CDR3 is TGTGCCAGCAGCTTAGGAGGGGAACGGGAGACCCAGTACTTC. The full variable domain, in which reference TRBV7-2 and TRBJ2-5 provide the parts outside the CDR3, is GAGVSQSPSNKVTEKGKDVELRCDPISGHTALYWYRQSLGQGLEFLIYFQGNSAPDKSGLPSDRFSAERTGGSVSTLTIQRTQQEDSAVYLCASSLGGERETQYFGPGTRLLVL.

The chain carries TRBV10-3 and TRBJ1-5; D is uncertain. This CDR3 has 15 residues. The germline V gene encodes CDR1 ENHRY and CDR2 SYGVKD. V lost 0 bases and J lost 6, with 12 bases in between. CDR3 DNA: TGTGCCATCAGTGAGTCTAGGGTATCCACTCAGCCCCAGCATTTT. Its translation: CAISESRVSTQPQHF.

CDR3 nucleotide sequence: TGCGCCAGCAGCCAAGAAATGCTAGCGGGGGGTTCGAACACCGGGGAGCTGTTTTTT. Translated, it gives CASSQEMLAGGSNTGELFF. The chain combines TRBV4-3 with TRBJ2-2, with 11 bases lining up with TRBD2. V was pared by 0 bases and J by 0 bases, with 6 bases of the junction left unmatched. Germline V CDR1 and CDR2: LGHNA, YSLEER. CDR3 length: 19 residues.

The chain uses TRBV2 and TRBJ1-2; perhaps TRBD1 as D (6 bases). CDR3 length equals 15 residues. V was clipped by 2 bases and J by 6 bases, with 16 bases between them. Germline CDR1 is SNHLY and CDR2 is FYNNEI. CDR3 loop: CASSESEAGVDGYTF. Here the CDR3 DNA reads TGTGCCAGCAGTGAAAGTGAGGCAGGGGTTGATGGCTACACCTTC.

This clonotype was seen only a few times. The J gene is TRBJ2-5, the V gene TRBV7-7; 8 bases match TRBD1. This CDR3 has 15 residues. J lost 5 bases, V lost 3 bases, and 8 bases had no gene match. Germline V CDR1 and CDR2: SSHAT, FNYEAQ (reference sequence). In DNA form, the CDR3 reads TGTGCCAGCAGCTTGGACAGGGCGACGTGGGAGACCCAGTACTTC. Its translation: CASSLDRATWETQYF.

The V and J genes are TRBV5-1 and TRBJ1-2, with 9 bases matching TRBD1. Germline CDR1 and CDR2: SGHRS and YFSETQ. V lost 4 bases and J lost 0; bases outside the gene matches: 7. The CDR3 spans 16 residues. CDR3 in DNA: TGCGCCAGCAGCCGACCCGGGACAGGGACTAACTATGGCTACACCTTC. It encodes CASSRPGTGTNYGYTF.

The chain combines TRBV20-1 with TRBJ2-2; TRBD2 matches 9 bases. The germline V gene encodes CDR1 DFQATT and CDR2 SNEGSKA (reference sequence). V dropped 0 bases and J dropped 5; count of bases not matched to a gene: 1. This CDR3 is built from 14 residues. The DNA of the CDR3 is TGCAGTGCTAGAGAAGCGGGGGGTACCGGGGAGCTGTTTTTT. It is translated as CSAREAGGTGELFF.